These T cell receptor beta chains were read from a single sample in a study of OX40 agonist ivuxolimab in advanced cancers. Profiling relied on immunoSEQ multiplex PCR, and the TCRdb table lists in-frame clones only, not all of them. The table lists 55,000 to 85,000 clones, about 85% of them singletons, with roughly 1.3% in the top ten. Source: CD4+ or CD8+ T cells sorted from blood, taken in a trial of the OX40 agonist ivuxolimab. The receptor source for this set is an adult with an advanced solid tumor such as melanoma, head and neck, liver or kidney cancer. CDR3s include the opening cysteine and the closing phenylalanine or tryptophan. D genes are given only for firm matches. Clone size, where shown, is once, few, many, or a class for clones that have expanded.

d_gene: NA
j_gene: TRBJ1-6
len: 13
v_gene: TRBV2
abundance: NA
CDR3nt: TGTGCCAGCAGTGAAACCGGGGCTGGAGCCCTCCACTTT
CDR3aa: CASSETGAGALHF

d_gene: TRBD2
j_gene: TRBJ2-3
len: 16
v_gene: TRBV2
abundance: NA
CDR3nt: TGTGCCAGCAGTTCGACTAGCGGGAGTAGAACAGATACGCAGTATTTT
CDR3aa: CASSSTSGSRTDTQYF

d_gene: NA
j_gene: TRBJ2-5
len: 16
v_gene: TRBV5-1
abundance: NA
CDR3nt: TGCGCCAGCAGCTTGGCCAGCGGGACAGGCCAAGAGACCCAGTACTTC
CDR3aa: CASSLASGTGQETQYF

d_gene: NA
j_gene: TRBJ2-5
len: 13
v_gene: TRBV29-1
abundance: NA
CDR3nt: TGCAGCGTTAATTGGGGGCCCAGGGAGACCCAGTACTTC
CDR3aa: CSVNWGPRETQYF

d_gene: NA
j_gene: TRBJ2-5
len: 11
v_gene: TRBV28
abundance: NA
CDR3nt: TGTGCCAGCAGTTTGTCGCAGACCCAGTACTTC
CDR3aa: CASSLSQTQYF

d_gene: NA
j_gene: TRBJ2-6
len: 11
v_gene: TRBV18
abundance: NA
CDR3nt: TGTGCCAGCGCTGGGGCCAACGTCCTGACTTTC
CDR3aa: CASAGANVLTF

d_gene: TRBD2
j_gene: TRBJ2-7
len: 16
v_gene: TRBV5-1
abundance: NA
CDR3nt: TGCGCCAGCAGCCCCCGACTAGCGGGAGCCCTCCACGAGCAGTACTTC
CDR3aa: CASSPRLAGALHEQYF

d_gene: NA
j_gene: TRBJ1-6
len: 14
v_gene: TRBV7-2
abundance: NA
CDR3nt: TGTGCCAGCAGCTTGGGACTGAGTGGATCACCCCTCCACTTT
CDR3aa: CASSLGLSGSPLHF

d_gene: TRBD1
j_gene: TRBJ2-2
len: 17
v_gene: TRBV18
abundance: NA
CDR3nt: TGTGCCAGCTCACCTACTCGGGACAGGGGAGGAACCGGGGAGCTGTTTTTT
CDR3aa: CASSPTRDRGGTGELFF

d_gene: NA
j_gene: TRBJ2-7
len: 13
v_gene: TRBV30
abundance: NA
CDR3nt: TGTGCCTGGAGTGTAGGGGGGGGTAACGAGCAGTACTTC
CDR3aa: CAWSVGGGNEQYF

d_gene: NA
j_gene: TRBJ1-1
len: 12
v_gene: TRBV28
abundance: NA
CDR3nt: TGTGCCAGCAACACGGCGAACACTGAAGCTTTCTTT
CDR3aa: CASNTANTEAFF

d_gene: TRBD2
j_gene: TRBJ2-1
len: 18
v_gene: TRBV7-9
abundance: NA
CDR3nt: TGTGCCAGCAGCTCTCAGGGAGGTAAGGCTAGCGGGTTCAATGAGCAGTTCTTC
CDR3aa: CASSSQGGKASGFNEQFF

d_gene: NA
j_gene: TRBJ1-2
len: 14
v_gene: TRBV9
abundance: once
CDR3nt: TGTGCCAGCAGCGTAGAGCCGACCGCAAGGGTGCGGACCTTC
CDR3aa: CASSVEPTARVRTF

d_gene: NA
j_gene: TRBJ2-3
len: 11
v_gene: TRBV7-9
abundance: once
CDR3nt: TGTGCCAGCAGCTACACAGATACGCAGTATTTT
CDR3aa: CASSYTDTQYF

d_gene: TRBD2
j_gene: TRBJ2-7
len: 15
v_gene: TRBV11-2
abundance: NA
CDR3nt: TGTGCCAGCCATAGCCCCGGGACTAGCTTAGGCGAGCAGTACTTC
CDR3aa: CASHSPGTSLGEQYF

d_gene: NA
j_gene: TRBJ2-4
len: 15
v_gene: TRBV19
abundance: NA
CDR3nt: TGTGCCAGTAGTATGGGGGGCGCACCCAAAAACATTCAGTACTTC
CDR3aa: CASSMGGAPKNIQYF

d_gene: NA
j_gene: TRBJ1-2
len: 11
v_gene: TRBV19
abundance: NA
CDR3nt: TGTGCCAGTCAGAAGGGTCACGGCTACACCTTC
CDR3aa: CASQKGHGYTF

d_gene: TRBD2
j_gene: TRBJ2-5
len: 15
v_gene: TRBV5-1
abundance: NA
CDR3nt: TGCGCCAGCAGCCTTCAGACTAGCGAGGGGGAGACCCAGTACTTC
CDR3aa: CASSLQTSEGETQYF

d_gene: TRBD1
j_gene: TRBJ2-3
len: 18
v_gene: TRBV5-1
abundance: few
CDR3nt: TGCGCCAGCAGCCTAAGGGACAGGCCGCTCTCTAGCACAGATACGCAGTATTTT
CDR3aa: CASSLRDRPLSSTDTQYF

d_gene: NA
j_gene: TRBJ2-3
len: 14
v_gene: TRBV6-4
abundance: NA
CDR3nt: TGTGCCAGCAGGGCCCGTCTAGACACAGATACGCAGTATTTT
CDR3aa: CASRARLDTDTQYF

d_gene: NA
j_gene: TRBJ2-1
len: 13
v_gene: TRBV25-1
abundance: NA
CDR3nt: TGTGCCAGCAGTGTCATACAGGGTGGTGAGCAGTTCTTC
CDR3aa: CASSVIQGGEQFF

d_gene: TRBD1
j_gene: TRBJ2-7
len: 13
v_gene: TRBV7-8
abundance: NA
CDR3nt: TGTGCCAGCAGCTTAGCGCCCCAACAGGGGATGTACTTC
CDR3aa: CASSLAPQQGMYF

d_gene: NA
j_gene: TRBJ1-1
len: 12
v_gene: TRBV7-9
abundance: NA
CDR3nt: TGTGCCAGCAGCTTCTCCGACACTGAAGCTTTCTTT
CDR3aa: CASSFSDTEAFF

d_gene: NA
j_gene: TRBJ2-7
len: 14
v_gene: TRBV10-3
abundance: NA
CDR3nt: TGTGCCATCACGTCACCCCATTCGCTTCCCGAGCAGTACTTC
CDR3aa: CAITSPHSLPEQYF

d_gene: NA
j_gene: TRBJ2-7
len: 14
v_gene: TRBV6-5
abundance: NA
CDR3nt: TGTGCCAGCAGTTACTCGAGCGATCCTTACGAGCAGTACTTC
CDR3aa: CASSYSSDPYEQYF

d_gene: NA
j_gene: TRBJ1-1
len: 15
v_gene: TRBV29-1
abundance: NA
CDR3nt: TGCAGCGTTGAACTCCCGGGGAAGGGGGACACTGAAGCTTTCTTT
CDR3aa: CSVELPGKGDTEAFF

d_gene: NA
j_gene: TRBJ2-7
len: 14
v_gene: TRBV28
abundance: few
CDR3nt: TGTGCCAGCAGCCTCACGGGGAGGCGGTACGAGCAGTACTTC
CDR3aa: CASSLTGRRYEQYF

d_gene: NA
j_gene: TRBJ2-3
len: 13
v_gene: TRBV5-4
abundance: NA
CDR3nt: TGTGCCAGCAGCTTGTTGGGCACAGATACGCAGTATTTT
CDR3aa: CASSLLGTDTQYF

d_gene: NA
j_gene: TRBJ1-5
len: 17
v_gene: TRBV11-3
abundance: NA
CDR3nt: TGTGCCAGCAGCTTCCCGGGCCCAGTGGGGATTTGGCAGCCCCAGCATTTT
CDR3aa: CASSFPGPVGIWQPQHF

d_gene: TRBD1
j_gene: TRBJ2-1
len: 16
v_gene: TRBV7-3
abundance: once
CDR3nt: TGTGCCAGCAGCCAACATTCCGGGACAGGGTTGAATGAGCAGTTCTTC
CDR3aa: CASSQHSGTGLNEQFF

d_gene: NA
j_gene: TRBJ2-7
len: 16
v_gene: TRBV11-2
abundance: NA
CDR3nt: TGTGCCAGCACCAAGACTCTCACGGGCAGCCCCTACGAGCAGTACTTC
CDR3aa: CASTKTLTGSPYEQYF

d_gene: NA
j_gene: TRBJ2-5
len: 12
v_gene: TRBV6-6
abundance: NA
CDR3nt: TGTGCCAGCAGTCCCCTTCGGGAGACCCAGTACTTC
CDR3aa: CASSPLRETQYF

d_gene: TRBD1
j_gene: TRBJ1-2
len: 18
v_gene: TRBV7-2
abundance: NA
CDR3nt: TGTGCCAGCAGCTTAGTTGGGGGGACAGCGATTCTGGGCTATGGCTACACCTTC
CDR3aa: CASSLVGGTAILGYGYTF

d_gene: NA
j_gene: TRBJ1-1
len: 17
v_gene: TRBV21-1
abundance: NA
CDR3nt: TGTGCCAGCAGCAAAGGGGAGGGGGCGGAGCCGAACACTGAAGCTTTCTTT
CDR3aa: CASSKGEGAEPNTEAFF

d_gene: NA
j_gene: TRBJ2-7
len: 15
v_gene: TRBV11-3
abundance: NA
CDR3nt: TGTGCCAGCAGCCTTAATAGCGGAGTCTCCTACGAGCAGTACTTC
CDR3aa: CASSLNSGVSYEQYF

d_gene: NA
j_gene: TRBJ2-7
len: 15
v_gene: TRBV7-8
abundance: NA
CDR3nt: TGTGCCAGCAGCTTTGGACTCTTTGGGACCTACGAGCAGTACTTC
CDR3aa: CASSFGLFGTYEQYF

d_gene: NA
j_gene: TRBJ1-5
len: 16
v_gene: TRBV28
abundance: once
CDR3nt: TGTGCCAGCAGTCCCGGGACAATTTATAGCAATCAGCCCCAGCATTTT
CDR3aa: CASSPGTIYSNQPQHF

d_gene: NA
j_gene: TRBJ2-1
len: 14
v_gene: TRBV28
abundance: NA
CDR3nt: TGTGCCAGCGCCCCGGGATTAGTTGAGAGTGAGCAGTTCTTC
CDR3aa: CASAPGLVESEQFF

d_gene: TRBD2
j_gene: TRBJ2-3
len: 15
v_gene: TRBV28
abundance: NA
CDR3nt: TGTGCCAGCAGTGGTAGCGGGAGGGCGCCAGATACGCAGTATTTT
CDR3aa: CASSGSGRAPDTQYF

d_gene: NA
j_gene: TRBJ2-6
len: 15
v_gene: TRBV28
abundance: NA
CDR3nt: TGTGCCAGCAGCCTAACAGGGAGTGGGGCCAACGTCCTGACTTTC
CDR3aa: CASSLTGSGANVLTF

d_gene: NA
j_gene: TRBJ2-1
len: 14
v_gene: TRBV4-3
abundance: NA
CDR3nt: TGCGCCAGCAGCCAAGATGTAGGGCGGCTAGAGCAGTTCTTC
CDR3aa: CASSQDVGRLEQFF

d_gene: NA
j_gene: TRBJ2-7
len: 11
v_gene: TRBV7-2
abundance: NA
CDR3nt: TGTGCCAGCAGTATAGGCTACGAGCAGTACTTC
CDR3aa: CASSIGYEQYF

d_gene: NA
j_gene: TRBJ1-1
len: 13
v_gene: TRBV18
abundance: NA
CDR3nt: TGTGCCAGCTCACCAATCATGAACACTGAAGCTTTCTTT
CDR3aa: CASSPIMNTEAFF

d_gene: TRBD1
j_gene: TRBJ1-1
len: 14
v_gene: TRBV6-1
abundance: NA
CDR3nt: TGTGCCAGCAGTGAACAGGGGGCCTTCACTGAAGCTTTCTTT
CDR3aa: CASSEQGAFTEAFF

d_gene: NA
j_gene: TRBJ2-7
len: 16
v_gene: TRBV5-3
abundance: NA
CDR3nt: TGTGCCAGAAGCCGGGGGCCGCGGGACTTCTCCTACGAGCAGTACTTC
CDR3aa: CARSRGPRDFSYEQYF

d_gene: NA
j_gene: TRBJ1-1
len: 17
v_gene: TRBV18
abundance: NA
CDR3nt: TGTGCCAGCTCACCACGAGGGGTAGAAGGCCTGAACACTGAAGCTTTCTTT
CDR3aa: CASSPRGVEGLNTEAFF

d_gene: TRBD2
j_gene: TRBJ2-3
len: 17
v_gene: TRBV5-1
abundance: once
CDR3nt: TGCGCCAGCACCCCCAGCGGGAGGCCCTTAAGCACAGATACGCAGTATTTT
CDR3aa: CASTPSGRPLSTDTQYF

d_gene: NA
j_gene: TRBJ2-7
len: 12
v_gene: TRBV28
abundance: NA
CDR3nt: TGTGCCAGCAGGGGGACTGTTTACGAGCAGTACTTC
CDR3aa: CASRGTVYEQYF

d_gene: NA
j_gene: TRBJ2-7
len: 14
v_gene: TRBV6-6
abundance: NA
CDR3nt: TGTGCCAGCAGTCAACAGGGAAGCTCCTACGAGCAGTACTTC
CDR3aa: CASSQQGSSYEQYF

d_gene: TRBD2
j_gene: TRBJ2-2
len: 16
v_gene: TRBV5-8
abundance: NA
CDR3nt: TGTGCCAGCAGCGCCCTAGCGGGAGACGACACCGGGGAGCTGTTTTTT
CDR3aa: CASSALAGDDTGELFF

d_gene: TRBD1
j_gene: TRBJ1-5
len: 18
v_gene: TRBV7-2
abundance: NA
CDR3nt: TGTGCCAGCACGCCCTCATACCAGGGGGCGCGGGGGAATCAGCCCCAGCATTTT
CDR3aa: CASTPSYQGARGNQPQHF

d_gene: NA
j_gene: TRBJ2-5
len: 14
v_gene: TRBV19
abundance: NA
CDR3nt: TGTGCCAGTACCCCTACAGGGCATCAAGAGACCCAGTACTTC
CDR3aa: CASTPTGHQETQYF

d_gene: NA
j_gene: TRBJ2-7
len: 12
v_gene: TRBV30
abundance: NA
CDR3nt: TGTGCCTGGACCCTAGGGGCCTACGAGCAGTACTTC
CDR3aa: CAWTLGAYEQYF

d_gene: NA
j_gene: TRBJ1-1
len: 16
v_gene: TRBV7-9
abundance: NA
CDR3nt: TGTGCCAGCAGCTTAGAGGTCCAGATAATGAACACTGAAGCTTTCTTT
CDR3aa: CASSLEVQIMNTEAFF

d_gene: TRBD2
j_gene: TRBJ2-7
len: 16
v_gene: TRBV6-1
abundance: NA
CDR3nt: TGTGCCAGCAGTGAACTCGGACTAGCGGGAGACTACGAGCAGTACTTC
CDR3aa: CASSELGLAGDYEQYF

d_gene: NA
j_gene: TRBJ1-4
len: 14
v_gene: TRBV6-6
abundance: NA
CDR3nt: TGTGCCAGCAGTTCAGCAGCAACTAATGAAAAACTGTTTTTT
CDR3aa: CASSSAATNEKLFF

d_gene: NA
j_gene: TRBJ1-6
len: 13
v_gene: TRBV7-2
abundance: once
CDR3nt: TGTGCCAGCAGCTTCTCGGACGTTTCACCCCTCCACTTT
CDR3aa: CASSFSDVSPLHF

d_gene: NA
j_gene: TRBJ2-7
len: 13
v_gene: TRBV2
abundance: NA
CDR3nt: TGTGCCAGTAGCGGCGGAATTTCCTACGAGCAGTACTTC
CDR3aa: CASSGGISYEQYF

d_gene: TRBD2
j_gene: TRBJ2-7
len: 15
v_gene: TRBV6-6
abundance: NA
CDR3nt: TGTGCCAGCAGTTACTTAGCGGGGGAGAACTACGAGCAGTACTTC
CDR3aa: CASSYLAGENYEQYF